These 30 T cell receptor beta chains originate from one sample sequenced in a study of cytomegalovirus exposure and HLA in healthy donors. Use of 60 Vbeta and 13 Jbeta primers characterized the PCR. TCRdb's copy holds only in-frame clones and misses some; the assay was immunoSEQ multiplex PCR. The sample lists 6,500 to 8,500 clones, 51% occurring once. Sequenced: PBMCs. The receptor set was obtained from a man under 40 in good health and CMV-seropositive.

The chain links TRBV29-1 to TRBJ1-5; 8 nucleotides match TRBD1. The CDR3 totals 15 residues. V shed 7 bases, J shed 2 bases, and the junction held 10 bases outside the gene matches. Germline CDR1 SQVTM, CDR2 ANQGSEA. The CDR3 here is CSAQQGTGGNQPQHF. As DNA, the CDR3 is TGCAGCGCACAACAAGGGACAGGTGGCAATCAGCCCCAGCATTTT.

Comment on this clone: Different DNA sequences within this sample yield the same CDR3. This chain links TRBV6-5 with TRBJ1-1; 7 bases are a match to TRBD1. CDR3 length: 13 amino acids. The J segment lost 2 bases and the V segment lost 6 bases, leaving 3 bases of the junction unmatched. Germline CDR1 is MNHEY and CDR2 is SVGAGI. This CDR3 is CASRGQLNTEAFF. The CDR3 nucleotides are TGTGCCAGCAGGGGACAGCTAAACACTGAAGCTTTCTTT.

By share of the sample, this clone is large. The V gene is TRBV29-1, the J gene TRBJ2-7; no clear D gene. The CDR3 is made up of 13 amino acids. Germline CDR1 SQVTM, CDR2 ANQGSEA. The V and J ends lost 4 bases and 4 bases respectively, with 14 bases between them. In nucleotides, the CDR3 is TGCAGCGTTGTTTTGATAGAACCTTACGAGCAGTACTTC. It translates to CSVVLIEPYEQYF.

V is TRBV5-1 and J is TRBJ1-1; D ambiguous. The V and J ends lost 4 bases and 4 bases respectively, with 11 bases between them. The CDR3 is 13 amino acids. Germline CDR1 and CDR2: SGHRS and YFSETQ. CDR3 sequence reads: CASSPDLSTEAFF. In DNA form, the CDR3 reads TGCGCCAGCAGCCCTGACTTGAGCACTGAAGCTTTCTTT.

This clone was seen a few times. The chain combines TRBV29-1 with TRBJ1-2, with D tentatively TRBD1 (5 bases). The CDR3 contains 12 residues. Trimming took off 1 base at V and 3 bases at J, with 6 bases between the two ends. Germline lookup yields CDR1 SQVTM and CDR2 ANQGSEA. The CDR3 region has the DNA TGCAGCGTTGAAGGGGGCTACTATGGCTACACCTTC. This encodes CSVEGGYYGYTF.

This clone appeared a few times. CDR3 bases: TGCGCCAGTCCCGTGAGGGGGGGTTGGCAAGAGACCCAGTACTTC. Its translation: CASPVRGGWQETQYF. The rearrangement joins TRBV10-1 to TRBJ2-5, with D maybe TRBD2 (7 bases). The CDR3 has 15 residues. V was clipped by 9 bases and J by 2 bases, with 19 bases between them. Germline V gene sequence: CDR1 WNHNN, CDR2 SYGVQD (reference sequence).

V is TRBV29-1 and J is TRBJ2-5, with D perhaps matching TRBD2 (5 bases). Germline loops: CDR1 SQVTM, CDR2 ANQGSEA. The CDR3 consists of 12 residues. Trimming removed 7 bases at V and 9 bases at J, with 18 bases between. CDR3 sequence (DNA): TGCAGCGCTTCCGAAGTTCGGCGGGCCCAGTACTTC. It encodes CSASEVRRAQYF.

This clone appeared a few times. The chain combines TRBV29-1 with TRBJ1-1, with D unclear. In germline, CDR1 is SQVTM, CDR2 ANQGSEA. The V end was cut by 6 bases, the J end by 1 base, with 9 bases between. This CDR3 contains 12 residues. Written as DNA, the CDR3 is TGCAGCGTCCCGGGTCCGAACACTGAAGCTTTCTTT. Its translation is CSVPGPNTEAFF.

CDR3 sequence (DNA): TGCAGCGTTGGCCGCGAGGAGGCCGCCTATGGCTACACCTTC. Translated, it gives CSVGREEAAYGYTF. This chain joins TRBV29-1 and TRBJ1-2; D is unresolved. This CDR3 region has 14 residues. Germline CDR1 is SQVTM and CDR2 is ANQGSEA. Trimming stripped 4 bases from V and 4 bases from J, with 16 bases between.

This rearrangement joins TRBV9 to TRBJ2-5, with TRBD1 matching 8 bases. J was trimmed by 3 bases and V by 0 bases; bases with no gene match: 1. The germline CDR1 and CDR2 sequences are SGDLS and YYNGEE. This CDR3 spans 14 amino acids. The CDR3, as DNA: TGTGCCAGCAGCGTAGGACAGGGGAAAGAGACCCAGTACTTC. Protein product: CASSVGQGKETQYF. Together with reference TRBV9 and TRBJ2-5, the CDR3 gives the full variable domain: DSGVTQTPKHLITATGQRVTLRCSPRSGDLSVYWYQQSLDQGLQFLIQYYNGEERAKGNILERFSAQQFPDLHSELNLSSLELGDSALYFCASSVGQGKETQYFGPGTRLLVL.

By share, this clone counts as medium-sized. J is TRBJ2-7 and V is TRBV6-1, with D perhaps TRBD2 (6 bases). This CDR3 contains 13 residues. Germline V gene lookup returns CDR1 MNHNS and CDR2 SASEGT. The V and J ends lost 10 bases and 4 bases respectively, with 17 bases between them. The CDR3 region has the DNA TGTGCCATCATGACCGGGAGTGAGTACGAGCAGTACTTC. Amino acids: CAIMTGSEYEQYF.

V usage is TRBV4-3 and J usage is TRBJ2-7; 12 bases are shared with TRBD2. CDR1 is LGHNA, CDR2 YSLEER, per germline. Trimming removed 8 bases from V and 6 bases from J; junction bases left unmatched: 14. This CDR3 is built from 16 residues. Here the CDR3 DNA reads TGCGCCAGCTCCCAAAGCCCGGCTAGCGGGAGGGCCGAGCAGTACTTC. It translates to CASSQSPASGRAEQYF.

This clone is termed large. The gene calls are TRBV30 and TRBJ1-5; maybe TRBD1 (6 bases). Trimming cost V 0 bases and J 4 bases, with 7 bases left between them. CDR3 length: 13 residues. CDR1 and CDR2 from the germline V gene are GTSNPN and SVGIG (reference sequence). In DNA, the CDR3 is TGTGCCTGGAGTGTACAGGGTAATCAGCCCCAGCATTTT. Its protein product is CAWSVQGNQPQHF. The full variable domain, completed using reference TRBV30 and TRBJ1-5, is SQTIHQWPATLVQPVGSPLSLECTVEGTSNPNLYWYRQAAGRGLQLLFYSVGIGQISSEVPQNLSASRPQDRQFILSSKKLLLSDSGFYLCAWSVQGNQPQHFGDGTRLSIL.

The chain couples TRBV4-1 to TRBJ2-7; D is ambiguous. This CDR3 region has 17 residues. Trimming took 0 bases from V and 1 from J, leaving 16 bases between them. CDR1 is MGHRA, CDR2 YSYEKL, per germline. The CDR3 DNA sequence: TGCGCCAGCAGCCAAGAAATGGTAAGGAGAGGATCCTACGAGCAGTACTTC. It translates to CASSQEMVRRGSYEQYF.

This clone was recorded a few times. The chain couples TRBV7-2 to TRBJ1-2; a possible D gene is TRBD1 (5 bases). The V gene's germline CDR1 is SGHTA and CDR2 FQGNSA. This CDR3 comprises 14 residues. V lost 1 base and J 2 bases, leaving 8 bases between the germline ends. CDR3 sequence (DNA): TGTGCCAGCAGCTTAGGGGGGGGGAACTATGGCTACACCTTC. Protein sequence: CASSLGGGNYGYTF.

The chain employs TRBV6-1 and TRBJ1-5; D gene ambiguous. The ends were cut back, 6 bases at V and 0 bases at J, with 12 bases in the middle. Per the germline V gene, CDR1 is MNHNS and CDR2 is SASEGT. This CDR3 spans 15 amino acids. The CDR3 loop reads CASRTGTYSNQPQHF. The CDR3 nucleotides are TGTGCCAGCAGGACTGGAACTTATAGCAATCAGCCCCAGCATTTT.

This clone was counted between two and nine times. The rearrangement joins TRBV14 to TRBJ1-5; D is undetermined. The CDR3 consists of 13 residues. Germline CDR1 reads SGHDN; CDR2 reads FVKESK. Trimming stripped 0 bases from V and 5 bases from J, with 5 bases between. CDR3: CASSQDYHQPQHF. The CDR3, as DNA: TGTGCCAGCAGCCAAGATTATCATCAGCCCCAGCATTTT.

This clone was picked up one time. The genes are TRBV30 and TRBJ1-1; TRBD1 aligns across 10 bases. The CDR3 extends over 13 amino acids. Looked up from germline, CDR1 is GTSNPN and CDR2 is SVGIG (reference sequence). V dropped 8 bases and J dropped 2; count of bases not matched to a gene: 5. The CDR3 nucleotides read TGTGCCAGAGACAGGGGGCCCAACACTGAAGCTTTCTTT. It codes for CARDRGPNTEAFF.

CDR3 coding DNA: TGTGCCAGCAGCCGTACCAGGGCCGAGCAGTACTTC. Translation: CASSRTRAEQYF. This chain connects TRBV11-2 to TRBJ2-7, with D maybe TRBD1 (5 bases). This CDR3 contains 12 residues. Germline V gene sequence: CDR1 SGHAT, CDR2 FQNNGV. Trimming shortened V by 5 bases and J by 6 bases, and 11 bases separated the two germline ends.

This sequence joins TRBV5-6 and TRBJ2-5; D unresolved. The CDR3 length is 12 residues. Germline CDR1 reads SGHDT; CDR2 reads YYEEEE. Trimming shortened V by 5 bases and J by 5 bases, and 10 bases separated the two germline ends. In DNA, the CDR3 is TGTGCCAGCAGGGTCGGTGTGGAGACCCAGTACTTC. Its protein is CASRVGVETQYF.

This clone came up a few times. This sequence joins TRBV6-5 and TRBJ1-1, with D perhaps matching TRBD1 (5 bases). Germline assignment: CDR1 MNHEY and CDR2 SVGAGI. The CDR3 has 14 amino acids. V shed 7 bases and J shed 5 bases, with 17 bases lying between them. The CDR3 region has the DNA TGTGCCAGCACCCCCGCCGGGGGGGAGACTGAAGCTTTCTTT. It encodes CASTPAGGETEAFF.

The gene calls are TRBV4-1 and TRBJ1-6, with D perhaps matching TRBD1 (5 bases). The CDR3 totals 16 residues. The germline V and J ends were trimmed by 0 bases and 5 bases, with 11 bases remaining between them. Germline CDR1 reads MGHRA; CDR2 reads YSYEKL. The CDR3 bases are TGCGCCAGCAGCCAAGACCCAGGGTCTAATAATTCACCCCTCCACTTT. It yields the protein CASSQDPGSNNSPLHF.

Here the CDR3 DNA reads TGTGCCAGCAGTGACTCTAGCACCGGGGAGCTGTTTTTT. It is translated as CASSDSSTGELFF. The chain uses TRBV6-4 and TRBJ2-2; D is uncertain. Trimming shortened V by 0 bases and J by 4 bases, and 3 bases separated the two germline ends. Per germline, CDR1 MRHNA and CDR2 SNTAGT. The CDR3 spans 13 residues.

The V call is TRBV6-5, the J call TRBJ1-1; D unclear. Looked up from germline, CDR1 is MNHEY and CDR2 is SVGAGI. The CDR3 loop spans 13 amino acids. Trimming took off 2 bases at V and 0 bases at J, with 4 bases between the two ends. The CDR3 here is CASSYRVNTEAFF. CDR3 nucleotides: TGTGCCAGCAGTTACAGAGTGAACACTGAAGCTTTCTTT.

The chain has TRBV30 and TRBJ2-5; 8 bases align to TRBD1. The trim removed 8 bases at V and 4 bases at J, leaving 6 bases unmatched. The CDR3 has 12 amino acids. Germline CDR1 reads GTSNPN; CDR2 reads SVGIG (reference sequence). The CDR3 bases are TGTGCCGGCACCGGGACAGGAGAGACCCAGTACTTC. This sequence encodes CAGTGTGETQYF.

This clone has only a few counts. The genes are TRBV25-1 and TRBJ1-5; possible D gene TRBD1, 6 bases. CDR1 MGHDK and CDR2 SYGVNS come from the germline V gene. The CDR3 spans 14 residues. The V end lost 4 bases, the J end lost 4 bases, and 11 bases lay between the germline ends. In nucleotides, the CDR3 is TGTGCCAGCAGTGTAGGGACATATAATCAGCCCCAGCATTTT. Protein: CASSVGTYNQPQHF.

The chain carries TRBV6-4 and TRBJ1-1; 7 bases agree with TRBD1. Germline V CDR1 and CDR2: MRHNA, SNTAGT. Germline trimming cut 6 bases from V and 5 bases from J; bases unmatched to any gene: 9. The CDR3 runs to 14 residues. The CDR3 reads CASRNTGVKTEAFF. The DNA of the CDR3 is TGTGCCAGCAGAAATACAGGGGTAAAGACTGAAGCTTTCTTT.

This chain connects TRBV6-5 to TRBJ1-4; 10 bases map to TRBD1. The V gene end was trimmed by 6 bases and the J gene end by 7 bases; junction bases not matched to a gene: 5. The germline V gene encodes CDR1 MNHEY and CDR2 SVGAGI. There are 14 residues in the CDR3. The DNA of the CDR3 is TGTGCCAGCAGCCGGACAGGGGGGCTTGAAAAACTGTTTTTT. Translated, it gives CASSRTGGLEKLFF.

V is TRBV4-2 and J is TRBJ2-5; 9 nucleotides line up with TRBD2. Unmatched junction bases numbered 0, after V lost 0 bases and J lost 1 base. Germline values: CDR1 LGHNA, CDR2 YNFKEQ. This CDR3 is built from 15 residues. The CDR3 region is CASSQERGGQETQYF. The CDR3 DNA is TGTGCCAGCAGCCAAGAGCGGGGGGGCCAAGAGACCCAGTACTTC.

The chain recombines TRBV29-1 with TRBJ2-5; no reliable D call. There are 12 residues in the CDR3. V dropped 7 bases and J dropped 1 base, with 10 bases sitting between them. Per the germline V gene, CDR1 is SQVTM and CDR2 is ANQGSEA. For the CDR3, the DNA is TGCAGCGCAAGTTACTCCCAAGAGACCCAGTACTTC. It encodes CSASYSQETQYF.